This entry lists 29 T cell receptor beta chains sequenced from one sample in a study of regulatory T cells in long-lasting Graves disease. Building the TCR beta libraries relied on iRepertoire HTBI primers, and CDR3 regions underwent Arm-PCR. One entry per CDR3 protein, called by TCRdb with MiXCR from the multiplex PCR reads. The sample shows 310,000 or so distinct CDR3 sequences, 22% of them seen only once. Time point indicated: persistent/refractory GD, antithyroid drugs over 5 years with positive TRAb. RNA isolated from PBMCs was used to make the TCR library. Sequencing used peripheral blood mononuclear cells (PBMCs), obtained when the disease was refractory, from a patient treated with antithyroid drugs. All receptors come from a female donor with Graves disease.

This clonotype was found many times. The chain is built from TRBV2 and TRBJ1-2; D is unresolved. From germline, CDR1 is SNHLY and CDR2 FYNNEI. V was pared by 11 bases and J by 4 bases, with 20 bases between. The CDR3 has 14 amino acids. The CDR3 region has the DNA TGTGCCTTAAGCCGGGCCCCCTGGGGCTATGGCTACACCTTC. As protein: CALSRAPWGYGYTF.

This clonotype was recorded many times. V and J are TRBV12-3 or TRBV12-4 and TRBJ1-6; 8 bases are shared with TRBD1. Losses at the gene ends were 7 bases for V and 8 bases for J; bases not matched to a gene: 4. This CDR3 is built from 13 residues. The CDR3 DNA is TGTGCCAGCACCGGACAGGGAGATTCACCCCTCCACTTT. This sequence encodes CASTGQGDSPLHF.

There are a few counts of this clonotype. In DNA, the CDR3 is TGTGCCTGGAAAGCAACCTACGAGCAGTACTTC. It specifies CAWKATYEQYF. The chain has TRBV30 and TRBJ2-7; D remains unclear. CDR1 GTSNPN and CDR2 SVGIG come from the germline V gene (reference sequence). The V gene lost 4 bases and the J gene lost 2 bases, with 6 bases spanning the gap. The CDR3 consists of 11 residues.

This clonotype was recorded once. This chain connects TRBV6-2 or TRBV6-3 to TRBJ2-3; D remains unclear. The V end was cut by 7 bases, the J end by 4 bases, with 9 bases between. Germline CDR1 is MNHEY and CDR2 is SVGEGT. This CDR3 spans 12 amino acids. The CDR3 spells CASTDLSDTQYF. The CDR3 DNA reads TGTGCCAGCACCGACCTGTCAGATACGCAGTATTTT.

This clonotype was found many times. The rearrangement joins TRBV12-3 or TRBV12-4 to TRBJ1-1; D gene unclear. The CDR3 has 13 residues. V dropped 1 base and J dropped 4 bases, with 7 bases sitting between them. The CDR3 reads CASSLDDGTEAFF. The CDR3 coding sequence is TGTGCCAGCAGTTTAGATGATGGCACTGAAGCTTTCTTT.

In this sample, this clonotype turned up many times. This chain joins TRBV29-1 and TRBJ2-5, with D hard to call. This CDR3 spans 11 amino acids. The germline CDR1 and CDR2 sequences are SQVTM and ANQGSEA. With 7 bases removed from V and 0 bases from J, the gap between germline ends came to 6 bases. The CDR3 sequence is CSGGYQETQYF. The CDR3 coding sequence is TGCAGCGGGGGATACCAAGAGACCCAGTACTTC.

The table lists this clonotype with many counts. The rearrangement uses TRBV28 and TRBJ2-7, with D perhaps matching TRBD1 (5 bases). Deletions cut 5 bases from V and 0 bases from J, with 8 bases between. Germline-derived CDR1 and CDR2 are MDHEN and SYDVKM. This CDR3 is built from 13 residues. The CDR3 DNA reads TGTGCCAGCAGTGGGGCGAACTCCTACGAGCAGTACTTC. Protein product: CASSGANSYEQYF.

This clonotype has ten or more counts. This chain connects TRBV5-1 to TRBJ1-1; a possible D gene is TRBD1 (5 bases). CDR1 SGHRS and CDR2 YFSETQ come from the germline V gene. The V end lost 0 bases, the J end lost 4 bases, and 10 bases lay between the germline ends. CDR3 size: 14 residues. For the CDR3, the DNA is TGCGCCAGCAGCTTGGGCCAGGGTATCACTGAAGCTTTCTTT. Its protein is CASSLGQGITEAFF.

The V gene is TRBV5-1, the J gene TRBJ1-1, with 8 positions matching TRBD1. This CDR3 contains 13 residues. Trimming removed 6 bases from V and 6 bases from J; junction bases left unmatched: 7. Germline loops: CDR1 SGHRS, CDR2 YFSETQ. CDR3 nucleotide sequence: TGCGCCAGCACCGGGGACAGGACTTCTGAAGCTTTCTTT. Translated, it gives CASTGDRTSEAFF.

The CDR3, as DNA: TGTGCCAGCAGTCATACAGGGGGCTGGGTTGAGACCCAGTACTTC. Protein sequence: CASSHTGGWVETQYF. V gene TRBV12-3 or TRBV12-4 combines with J gene TRBJ2-5; 9 nucleotides line up with TRBD1. This CDR3 has 15 amino acids. V was pared by 5 bases and J by 5 bases, with 9 bases of the junction left unmatched.

Ten or more counts support this clonotype. V and J are TRBV28 and TRBJ2-2; 8 positions match TRBD2. There are 13 residues in the CDR3. The germline V gene encodes CDR1 MDHEN and CDR2 SYDVKM. Trimming removed 7 bases from V and 6 bases from J; junction bases left unmatched: 4. The CDR3 spells CASTLTSAGELFF. The CDR3, as DNA: TGTGCCAGCACCTTGACTAGCGCCGGGGAGCTGTTTTTT.

As concerns this clonotype: Relative to the germline gene, one junction end is altered; a read error may explain this. The chain is built from TRBV5-4 and TRBJ2-7; 9 positions agree with TRBD1. The germline CDR1 and CDR2 sequences are SGHNT and YYREEE (reference sequence). CDR3 length: 15 amino acids. In nucleotides, the CDR3 is TGCGCCAGCAGCTTTCGGGACAGGGCCACCTACGAGCAGTACTTC. This translates into CASSFRDRATYEQYF.

V and J are TRBV6-2 or TRBV6-3 and TRBJ1-2, with TRBD1 as a possible D gene (5 bases). The CDR3 spans 15 residues. V was cut by 3 bases and J by 3 bases, with 14 bases left in between. Germline CDR1 reads MNHEY; CDR2 reads SVGEGT. CDR3 sequence reads: CASSYASGFDYGYTF. For the CDR3, the DNA is TGTGCCAGCAGTTATGCTTCAGGGTTCGACTATGGCTACACCTTC.

This clonotype came up a few times. This sequence joins TRBV20-1 and TRBJ2-5, with 10 bases fitting TRBD1. The ends lost 5 bases at V and 3 bases at J; junction bases unmatched: 6. CDR1 and CDR2 (germline): DFQATT, SNEGSKA (reference sequence). The CDR3 contains 14 residues. The CDR3 bases are TGCAGTGCTCCGTGGACAGGGGGGAAAGAGACCCAGTACTTC. This encodes CSAPWTGGKETQYF.

This clonotype was detected ten times or more. This chain joins TRBV15 and TRBJ1-2; 10 nucleotides align to TRBD1. The CDR3 runs to 14 residues. Trimming removed 3 bases from V and 4 bases from J; junction bases left unmatched: 2. The germline gives CDR1 LNHNV, CDR2 YYDKDF (reference sequence). The CDR3 is CATSRGQGTYGYTF. CDR3 bases: TGTGCCACCAGCAGGGGACAGGGGACCTATGGCTACACCTTC.

This clonotype has a count of ten or more. The rearrangement links TRBV15 to TRBJ2-2; D ambiguous. The V end lost 0 bases, the J end lost 1 base, and 3 bases lay between the germline ends. This CDR3 has 14 amino acids. Germline V lookup: CDR1 LNHNV, CDR2 YYDKDF (reference sequence). CDR3 DNA: TGTGCCACCAGCAGAGACCTGAACACCGGGGAGCTGTTTTTT. Translating gives CATSRDLNTGELFF.

This clonotype was seen ten or more times. The chain is built from TRBV11-2 and TRBJ2-7, with TRBD1 matching over 8 bases. CDR1 is SGHAT and CDR2 is FQNNGV in the germline V gene. The CDR3 is 14 residues long. The V segment lost 1 base and the J segment 4 bases; nucleotides outside the gene matches: 3. CDR3 amino acids: CASSLVTGGYEQYF. The CDR3 DNA reads TGTGCCAGCAGCTTAGTAACAGGGGGATACGAGCAGTACTTC.

The chain couples TRBV4-1 to TRBJ1-5; maybe TRBD1 (6 bases). Trimming took off 0 bases at V and 3 bases at J, with 12 bases between the two ends. Germline lookup yields CDR1 MGHRA and CDR2 YSYEKL. The CDR3 is made up of 16 amino acids. The chain's CDR3 is CASSQDGGANNQPQHF. The CDR3 nucleotides read TGCGCCAGCAGCCAAGATGGGGGGGCAAACAATCAGCCCCAGCATTTT.

The chain carries TRBV19 and TRBJ1-4, with a weak D call TRBD1 (6 bases). The V end lost 4 bases, the J end lost 0 bases, and 12 bases lay between the germline ends. CDR3 length: 16 residues. Germline values: CDR1 LNHDA, CDR2 SQIVND (reference sequence). The CDR3 DNA follows: TGTGCCAGTAGTACTTACAGGGTACCAACTAATGAAAAACTGTTTTTT. Its translation: CASSTYRVPTNEKLFF.

This clonotype was found a few times. CDR3 sequence: CSAGQVAQHF. For the CDR3, the DNA is TGCAGTGCTGGCCAAGTGGCCCAGCATTTT. This chain links TRBV20-1 with TRBJ1-5; no reliable D call. V was clipped by 5 bases and J by 11 bases, with 10 bases between them. The CDR3 is made up of 10 amino acids. Germline V lookup: CDR1 DFQATT, CDR2 SNEGSKA (reference sequence).

A few counts support this clonotype. This chain joins TRBV5-5 and TRBJ2-2; TRBD2 is a possible D gene (5 bases). The germline CDR1 and CDR2 sequences are SGHKS and YYEKEE (reference sequence). Trimming took off 0 bases at V and 2 bases at J, with 14 bases between the two ends. The CDR3 consists of 17 residues. The CDR3 DNA follows: TGTGCCAGCAGCTTGGTGGTGGAGGCACCTAACACCGGGGAGCTGTTTTTT. Residues: CASSLVVEAPNTGELFF. The complete variable domain, with remaining parts taken from reference TRBV5-5 and TRBJ2-2, reads DAGVTQSPTHLIKTRGQQVTLRCSPISGHKSVSWYQQVLGQGPQFIFQYYEKEERGRGNFPDRFSARQFPNYSSELNVNALLLGDSALYLCASSLVVEAPNTGELFFGEGSRLTVL.

This clonotype has ten or more counts. At one of its ends the junction is not consistent with the germline gene, which may arise from a read error. This chain links TRBV6-5 with TRBJ2-2; no definite D call. This CDR3 has 17 residues. Germline loops: CDR1 MNHEY, CDR2 SVGAGI. The CDR3 reads CASTYGASALGTGELFF. Written as DNA, the CDR3 is TGTGCCAGCACTTACGGTGCCTCGGCCCTGGGGACCGGGGAGCTGTTTTTT.

The rearrangement uses TRBV28 and TRBJ2-7; possible D gene TRBD2, 7 bases. Germline lookup yields CDR1 MDHEN and CDR2 SYDVKM. The V and J ends lost 6 bases and 4 bases respectively, with 13 bases between them. The CDR3 spans 13 residues. CDR3 amino acids: CASRGGARYEQYF. The CDR3 DNA reads as TGTGCCAGCAGGGGGGGGGCGCGGTACGAGCAGTACTTC.

Note on this clonotype: Being one base from a much bigger clone, this may be a read error. The CDR3 DNA sequence: TGTGCCACCCGTCCCGGGACCCAGTACTTC. Protein product: CATRPGTQYF. V is TRBV10-3 and J is TRBJ2-5; the D is unclear. V lost 10 bases, J lost 7 bases, and 10 bases lay in between. The CDR3 extends over 10 amino acids. Germline CDR1 reads ENHRY; CDR2 reads SYGVKD.

J is TRBJ2-7 and V is TRBV12-3 or TRBV12-4, with 9 bases aligning to TRBD1. This CDR3 region has 14 residues. V dropped 4 bases and J dropped 5; count of bases not matched to a gene: 6. The CDR3 DNA reads TGTGCCAGCAGTTCCGGACAGGGGCCCAACGAGCAGTACTTC. Its translation is CASSSGQGPNEQYF.

CDR3 sequence: CASSQETGSNYGYTF. DNA of the CDR3: TGTGCCAGCAGCCAAGAGACAGGTTCTAACTATGGCTACACCTTC. The rearrangement links TRBV3-1 to TRBJ1-2; a possible D gene is TRBD1 (6 bases). V shed 0 bases and J shed 0 bases, with 8 bases lying between them. The CDR3 covers 15 residues. Germline V gene sequence: CDR1 LGHDT, CDR2 YNNKEL (reference sequence).

V is TRBV29-1 and J is TRBJ2-3; no firm D call. Germline values: CDR1 SQVTM, CDR2 ANQGSEA. The CDR3 has 13 amino acids. V was cut by 5 bases and J by 6 bases, with 15 bases left in between. The CDR3 spells CSVTPAPPDTQYF. The CDR3 nucleotides read TGCAGCGTTACCCCGGCCCCGCCCGATACGCAGTATTTT.

This clonotype was detected many times. J is TRBJ1-1 and V is TRBV12-3 or TRBV12-4; a weak D match, TRBD1 (5 bases). The CDR3 length is 14 residues. Trimming left V 2 bases short and J 4 bases short, with 11 bases between. CDR3: CASSLHQGVTEAFF. For the CDR3, the DNA is TGTGCCAGCAGTTTACATCAGGGAGTCACTGAAGCTTTCTTT.

This chain uses TRBV20-1 with TRBJ1-2; 10 nucleotides match TRBD1. J was trimmed by 7 bases and V by 2 bases; bases with no gene match: 7. The CDR3 has 14 residues. Germline V gives CDR1 DFQATT, CDR2 SNEGSKA (reference sequence). Here the CDR3 reads CSARTGTGVGGYTF. The CDR3 region has the DNA TGCAGTGCTAGAACCGGGACAGGGGTCGGTGGCTACACCTTC.